This entry lists 30 T cell receptor beta chains sequenced from one sample in a study of cytomegalovirus exposure and HLA in healthy donors. The PCR was carried out with 60 Vbeta primers and 13 Jbeta primers. TCRdb keeps only in-frame clones here, not all; method: immunoSEQ multiplex PCR. The sample gives under 250,000 clones, approximately 81% of which show up once; about 1.2% is in the top ten. Sequenced: PBMCs. These receptors all come from a human donor in good health.

The chain links TRBV5-4 to TRBJ2-7; 11 positions match TRBD1. The trim removed 4 bases at V and 7 bases at J, leaving 13 bases unmatched. Per the germline V gene, CDR1 is SGHNT and CDR2 is YYREEE (reference sequence). This CDR3 region has 16 residues. CDR3 coding DNA: TGTGCCAGCAGCCCGACGGCAGGACAGGGGGCGGGGGAGCAGTACTTC. Amino acids: CASSPTAGQGAGEQYF. Based on the CDR3 plus reference TRBV5-4 and TRBJ2-7, the full variable domain is ETGVTQSPTHLIKTRGQQVTLRCSSQSGHNTVSWYQQALGQGPQFIFQYYREEENGRGNFPPRFSGLQFPNYSSELNVNALELDDSALYLCASSPTAGQGAGEQYFGPGTRLTVT.

The genes are TRBV7-2 and TRBJ1-2; TRBD1 is a possible D gene (6 bases). V was pared by 1 base and J by 5 bases, with 11 bases between. Germline CDR1 is SGHTA and CDR2 is FQGNSA. This CDR3 contains 14 residues. CDR3 DNA: TGTGCCAGCAGCTTAGTTGGGACACCTTATGGCTACACCTTC. Translation gives CASSLVGTPYGYTF.

The chain combines TRBV5-4 with TRBJ1-1; D gene unclear. The CDR3 contains 14 residues. Trimming shortened V by 1 base and J by 1 base, and 8 bases separated the two germline ends. Germline V gene sequence: CDR1 SGHNT, CDR2 YYREEE (reference sequence). The CDR3 nucleotides read TGTGCCAGCAGCTTGATTAGAGAGAACACTGAAGCTTTCTTT. Protein sequence: CASSLIRENTEAFF.

The rearrangement links TRBV5-1 to TRBJ1-2, with D possibly being TRBD1 (6 bases). The V end lost 5 bases, the J end lost 5 bases, and 13 bases lay between the germline ends. Germline CDR1 reads SGHRS; CDR2 reads YFSETQ. The CDR3 extends over 13 amino acids. As DNA, the CDR3 is TGCGCCAGCAGACAGGACAGTACTTATGGCTACACCTTC. This codes for CASRQDSTYGYTF.

The chain is built from TRBV4-1 and TRBJ2-5; no clear D. The CDR3 covers 13 residues. Trimming pared 0 bases from V and 5 bases from J, leaving 7 bases between. In germline, CDR1 is MGHRA, CDR2 YSYEKL. The CDR3: CASSQDSRETQYF. The CDR3 DNA is TGCGCCAGCAGCCAAGATAGTCGGGAGACCCAGTACTTC.

CDR3 amino acids: CASSLTGTSLNEQYF. CDR3 DNA: TGTGCCAGCAGCTTAACCGGGACTAGCTTAAACGAGCAGTACTTC. The V call is TRBV7-3, the J call TRBJ2-7; 9 nucleotides agree with TRBD2. The CDR3 has 15 residues. Germline V CDR1 and CDR2: SGHTA, FQGTGA. The J segment lost 5 bases and the V segment lost 0 bases, leaving 5 bases of the junction unmatched.

The rearrangement uses TRBV28 and TRBJ2-2; TRBD2 matches 10 bases. The CDR3 extends over 15 amino acids. Germline V gene sequence: CDR1 MDHEN, CDR2 SYDVKM. The junction had 8 bases not matched to a gene; V was cut back by 4 bases and J by 9 bases. The DNA for the CDR3 is TGTGCCAGCAGTTCCCGGCGTAGCGGGAGGTGGGAGCTGTTTTTT. Encoded protein: CASSSRRSGRWELFF.

This chain links TRBV6-5 with TRBJ2-3; 7 bases match TRBD1. This CDR3 is 15 amino acids long. With 2 bases clipped from V and 0 bases from J, the junction kept 2 bases outside the gene matches. Germline lookup yields CDR1 MNHEY and CDR2 SVGAGI. CDR3 amino acids: CASSYRGPSTDTQYF. The CDR3 region has the DNA TGTGCCAGCAGTTACAGGGGGCCCAGCACAGATACGCAGTATTTT.

The CDR3 nucleotides read TGTGCCAGCAGCTTTCTAGAAGGCTACGAGCAGTACTTC. The encoded protein is CASSFLEGYEQYF. The chain recombines TRBV7-2 with TRBJ2-7; D remains unclear. V lost 3 bases, J lost 3 bases, and 9 bases lay in between. Per germline, CDR1 SGHTA and CDR2 FQGNSA. This CDR3 region has 13 residues.

The chain joins TRBV6-5 to TRBJ1-2, with a tentative D call TRBD1 (5 bases). CDR1 is MNHEY, CDR2 SVGAGI, per germline. Trimming removed 5 bases from V and 0 bases from J, with 13 bases in between. The CDR3 contains 15 residues. The CDR3 here is CASSTRQSANYGYTF. The CDR3 region has the DNA TGTGCCAGCAGTACGCGACAGTCAGCTAACTATGGCTACACCTTC.

J is TRBJ1-5 and V is TRBV4-1, with D unresolved. The CDR3 contains 15 residues. V was trimmed by 0 bases and J by 4 bases, leaving 10 bases between them. Germline-derived CDR1 and CDR2 are MGHRA and YSYEKL. The CDR3 DNA follows: TGCGCCAGCAGCCAAGATCCGACACCAAATCAGCCCCAGCATTTT. As protein: CASSQDPTPNQPQHF.

In this sample, this clone turned up a few times. The chain carries TRBV28 and TRBJ2-7; 8 nucleotides line up with TRBD2. The CDR3 contains 13 residues. The V gene end was trimmed by 8 bases and the J gene end by 2 bases; junction bases not matched to a gene: 5. Germline V gives CDR1 MDHEN, CDR2 SYDVKM. CDR3 sequence: CASETSVAYEQYF. CDR3 nucleotides: TGTGCCAGCGAGACTAGCGTTGCCTACGAGCAGTACTTC.

The chain has TRBV27 and TRBJ2-3; D gene unclear. Germline V gene sequence: CDR1 MNHEY, CDR2 SMNVEV (reference sequence). Trimming cost V 7 bases and J 2 bases, with 10 bases left between them. This CDR3 has 13 residues. The CDR3 DNA sequence: TGTGCCAGCACCGACTCCATCACAGATACGCAGTATTTT. Its protein product is CASTDSITDTQYF.

The chain has TRBV28 and TRBJ1-2, with D tentatively TRBD1 (6 bases). The CDR3 spans 14 residues. Germline-derived CDR1 and CDR2 are MDHEN and SYDVKM. V lost 4 bases, J lost 1 base, and 10 bases lay in between. CDR3 bases: TGTGCCAGCAGTTCTTGGACAGTTAACTATGGCTACACCTTC. Amino acid sequence: CASSSWTVNYGYTF.

This sequence joins TRBV6-1 and TRBJ2-5; perhaps TRBD1 as D (7 bases). The V and J ends lost 5 bases and 4 bases respectively, with 11 bases between them. Germline CDR1 MNHNS, CDR2 SASEGT. The CDR3 length is 13 residues. CDR3 DNA sequence: TGTGCCAGCAGTCGACAGGGAGGAGAGACCCAGTACTTC. Translated, it gives CASSRQGGETQYF.

This sequence joins TRBV5-8 and TRBJ1-1, with 7 bases fitting TRBD1. The V gene's germline CDR1 is SGHTS and CDR2 YDEGEE. This CDR3 spans 17 amino acids. The J segment lost 3 bases and the V segment lost 0 bases, leaving 11 bases of the junction unmatched. The CDR3 region is CASSLGTGTRRYTEAFF. CDR3 bases: TGTGCCAGCAGCTTGGGGACAGGTACAAGGAGGTACACTGAAGCTTTCTTT.

This rearrangement joins TRBV2 to TRBJ2-2; TRBD2 agrees at 13 bases. Germline V gene sequence: CDR1 SNHLY, CDR2 FYNNEI. The CDR3 runs to 17 residues. Germline trimming cut 6 bases from V and 2 bases from J; bases unmatched to any gene: 6. The CDR3 loop is CASRGTSGISNTGELFF. CDR3 DNA: TGTGCCAGCAGAGGGACTAGCGGGATTTCTAACACCGGGGAGCTGTTTTTT.

The rearrangement joins TRBV28 to TRBJ2-3; weak D call: TRBD2 (5 bases). This CDR3 contains 15 residues. Between the trimmed V and J ends, which lost 4 bases and 2 bases, there was a span of 13 bases. Germline CDR1 reads MDHEN; CDR2 reads SYDVKM. This chain's CDR3 is CASSSASGNTDTQYF. The DNA for the CDR3 is TGTGCCAGCAGTTCTGCCAGCGGAAACACAGATACGCAGTATTTT.

As to this clone: At the DNA level, this CDR3 is encoded by other sequences in the same sample as well. This chain connects TRBV5-1 to TRBJ2-5; 8 bases agree with TRBD1. Trimming took 0 bases from V and 5 from J; bases not matched to a gene: 6. CDR1 SGHRS and CDR2 YFSETQ come from the germline V gene. The CDR3 has 15 residues. CDR3 sequence reads: CASSLGQGARETQYF. For the CDR3, the DNA is TGCGCCAGCAGCTTGGGCCAGGGGGCACGGGAGACCCAGTACTTC.

Comment on this clone: One end of the junction does not line up with germline, which may come from a read error. V is TRBV7-9 and J is TRBJ2-7; no firm D call. Germline V gene lookup returns CDR1 SEHNR and CDR2 FQNEAQ (reference sequence). The CDR3 has 11 residues. DNA for the CDR3: TGTTCCAGCAGCTTAGCCGGGGAGCAGTACTTC. Translation: CSSSLAGEQYF.

J is TRBJ2-7 and V is TRBV19; D is uncertain. V lost 3 bases to trimming and J lost 2 bases, with 11 bases between them. The CDR3 totals 14 residues. Per germline, CDR1 LNHDA and CDR2 SQIVND (reference sequence). In DNA, the CDR3 is TGTGCCAGTAGTATCGAAGTATCGGCCTACGAGCAGTACTTC. As protein: CASSIEVSAYEQYF. The full variable domain, its missing parts supplied by reference TRBV19 and TRBJ2-7, is DGGITQSPKYLFRKEGQNVTLSCEQNLNHDAMYWYRQDPGQGLRLIYYSQIVNDFQKGDIAEGYSVSREKKESFPLTVTSAQKNPTAFYLCASSIEVSAYEQYFGPGTRLTVT.

This chain connects TRBV5-1 to TRBJ2-7; maybe TRBD2 (6 bases). Looked up from germline, CDR1 is SGHRS and CDR2 is YFSETQ. The V gene lost 0 bases and the J gene lost 1 base, with 11 bases spanning the gap. The CDR3 has 15 residues. This chain's CDR3 is CASSLGRGGSYEQYF. The CDR3 DNA reads as TGCGCCAGCAGCTTGGGCCGGGGAGGTTCCTACGAGCAGTACTTC.

In its sample, this clone was seen a few times. In DNA form, the CDR3 reads TGTGCAAGTCACCCCGGGACAGGGGGTGAAAAACTGTTTTTT. This codes for CASHPGTGGEKLFF. The V and J genes are TRBV12-2 and TRBJ1-4; the table's D call TRBD1 went unverified against the DNA. TRBV12-2 is a recognized pseudogene. The CDR3 is 14 amino acids.

The V gene is TRBV28, the J gene TRBJ1-5; a possible D gene is TRBD1 (6 bases). This CDR3 region has 15 residues. V was trimmed by 6 bases and J by 3 bases, leaving 15 bases between them. Germline values: CDR1 MDHEN, CDR2 SYDVKM. CDR3 DNA: TGTGCCAGCAGACCAGGGGCTACCGCCAATCAGCCCCAGCATTTT. Residues: CASRPGATANQPQHF.

This clone was recorded a few times. Other DNA sequences in the same sample also yield this CDR3. The gene calls are TRBV19 and TRBJ2-5, with TRBD1 matching 11 bases. Losses at the gene ends were 3 bases for V and 5 bases for J; bases not matched to a gene: 2. This CDR3 has 14 amino acids. Germline V CDR1 and CDR2: LNHDA, SQIVND (reference sequence). The CDR3, as DNA: TGTGCCAGTAGTATCGGACAGGGGGCTGAGACCCAGTACTTC. Translated: CASSIGQGAETQYF.

This sequence joins TRBV2 and TRBJ2-1; 13 bases are shared with TRBD2. Germline CDR1 SNHLY, CDR2 FYNNEI. The CDR3 is 19 residues long. Unmatched junction bases numbered 17, after V lost 4 bases and J lost 8 bases. The CDR3 nucleotides read TGTGCCAGCAGTGTTCATGGACTAGCGGGAGTTCCGGGTAGGGATGAGCAGTTCTTC. It specifies CASSVHGLAGVPGRDEQFF.

In the case of this clone: At one of its ends the junction is not consistent with the germline gene, which may arise from a read error. The CDR3 DNA reads TGTTCCAGCAGCTTCTCTCGGGGAACTAGCAATCAGCCCCAGCATTTT. It translates to CSSSFSRGTSNQPQHF. The chain recombines TRBV7-9 with TRBJ1-5; D gene ambiguous. The CDR3 runs 16 residues. CDR1 SEHNR and CDR2 FQNEAQ come from the germline V gene (reference sequence). Complete variable domain (other parts from reference TRBV7-9 and TRBJ1-5): DTGVSQNPRHKITKRGQNVTFRCDPISEHNRLYWYRQTLGQGPEFLTYFQNEAQLEKSRLLSDRFSAERPKGSFSTLEIQRTEQGDSAMYLCSSSFSRGTSNQPQHFGDGTRLSIL.

The chain couples TRBV6-5 to TRBJ1-3; D possibly corresponds to TRBD1 (6 bases). The CDR3 runs to 15 residues. Trimming stripped 7 bases from V and 4 bases from J, with 17 bases between. Germline V gene lookup returns CDR1 MNHEY and CDR2 SVGAGI. CDR3 nucleotides: TGTGCCAGCAAGAAGGGGGGGCTAGGCGGAAACACCATATATTTT. Its translation is CASKKGGLGGNTIYF.

V is TRBV6-5 and J is TRBJ1-2; the D gene is possibly TRBD1 (6 bases). Trimming removed 7 bases from V and 2 bases from J, with 11 bases in between. CDR3 size: 13 residues. CDR1 is MNHEY, CDR2 SVGAGI, per germline. DNA of the CDR3: TGTGCCAGCATGCGGGGGCAGAACTATGGCTACACCTTC. Residues: CASMRGQNYGYTF.

The chain recombines TRBV7-9 with TRBJ1-4; TRBD1 matches at 9 bases. The CDR3 contains 16 residues. Trimming removed 5 bases from V and 8 bases from J; junction bases left unmatched: 12. Per the germline V gene, CDR1 is SEHNR and CDR2 is FQNEAQ (reference sequence). The CDR3 reads CASSIGQGQKREKLFF. The CDR3 DNA reads as TGTGCCAGCAGCATCGGACAGGGGCAGAAAAGAGAAAAACTGTTTTTT. Based on the CDR3 plus reference TRBV7-9 and TRBJ1-4, the full variable domain is DTGVSQNPRHKITKRGQNVTFRCDPISEHNRLYWYRQTLGQGPEFLTYFQNEAQLEKSRLLSDRFSAERPKGSFSTLEIQRTEQGDSAMYLCASSIGQGQKREKLFFGSGTQLSVL.